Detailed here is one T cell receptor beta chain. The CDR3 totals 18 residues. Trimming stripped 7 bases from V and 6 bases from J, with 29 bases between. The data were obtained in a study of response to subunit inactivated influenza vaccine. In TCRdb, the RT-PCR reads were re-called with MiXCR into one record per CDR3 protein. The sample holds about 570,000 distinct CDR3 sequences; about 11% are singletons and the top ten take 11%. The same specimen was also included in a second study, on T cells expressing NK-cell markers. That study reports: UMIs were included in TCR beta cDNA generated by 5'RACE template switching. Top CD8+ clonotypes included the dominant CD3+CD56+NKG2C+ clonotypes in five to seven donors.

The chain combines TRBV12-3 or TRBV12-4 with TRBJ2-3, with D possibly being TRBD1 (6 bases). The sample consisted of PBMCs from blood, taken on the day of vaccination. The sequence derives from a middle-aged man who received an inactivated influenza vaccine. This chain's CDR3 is CASTPGAGPSTVGDTQYF. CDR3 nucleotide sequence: TGTGCCAGCACCCCAGGGGCCGGGCCAAGTACGGTAGGGGATACGCAGTATTTT.